The 5 T cell receptor beta chains given below trace back to one sample, sequenced in a study of cytomegalovirus exposure and HLA in healthy donors. The PCR employed 60 Vbeta primers together with 13 Jbeta primers. Data came from immunoSEQ multiplex PCR; TCRdb stores just in-frame clones and leaves some out. There are approximately 77,000 clones in the sample, with approximately 4.2% held by the top ten. Sequencing input: PBMCs. These receptors all come from a man between 25 and 39 years old in good health and CMV-seronegative.

The chain couples TRBV4-3 to TRBJ2-7; perhaps TRBD2 as D (7 bases). The CDR3 sequence is 15 residues long. V was pared by 2 bases and J by 3 bases, with 14 bases between. Germline values: CDR1 LGHNA, CDR2 YSLEER. The DNA for the CDR3 is TGCGCCAGCAGCCAATGGGAGGGGACAAACTACGAGCAGTACTTC. Its translation is CASSQWEGTNYEQYF.

J is TRBJ2-3 and V is TRBV4-3, with a possible D match to TRBD1 (5 bases). The germline gives CDR1 LGHNA, CDR2 YSLEER. Trimming removed 0 bases at V and 0 bases at J, with 7 bases between. The CDR3 has 15 amino acids. The CDR3 region has the DNA TGCGCCAGCAGCCAAGATCAGGGTAGCACAGATACGCAGTATTTT. Amino acid sequence: CASSQDQGSTDTQYF.

This sequence joins TRBV4-2 and TRBJ2-2; 10 nucleotides match TRBD2. Germline V CDR1 and CDR2: LGHNA, YNFKEQ. The length of the CDR3 is 16 residues. V gave up 0 bases and J gave up 4 bases; unmatched junction bases: 2. CDR3 protein: CASSQELAGITGELFF. The DNA of the CDR3 is TGTGCCAGCAGCCAAGAACTAGCGGGGATCACCGGGGAGCTGTTTTTT.

J is TRBJ1-2 and V is TRBV5-8, with a possible D match to TRBD1 (5 bases). The CDR3 contains 14 residues. The V end was cut by 6 bases, the J end by 1 base, with 13 bases between. CDR1 and CDR2 from the germline V gene are SGHTS and YDEGEE. CDR3 in amino acids: CASNPSGHNYGYTF. CDR3 DNA sequence: TGTGCCAGCAACCCATCCGGACATAACTATGGCTACACCTTC.

The chain employs TRBV5-4 and TRBJ2-1; a possible D gene is TRBD2 (5 bases). The CDR3 is 16 residues long. Germline V gene lookup returns CDR1 SGHNT and CDR2 YYREEE (reference sequence). The V gene lost 0 bases and the J gene lost 6 bases, with 16 bases spanning the gap. CDR3 sequence reads: CASSLAPGVTGNEQFF. In DNA form, the CDR3 reads TGTGCCAGCAGCTTGGCCCCCGGGGTTACTGGCAATGAGCAGTTCTTC.